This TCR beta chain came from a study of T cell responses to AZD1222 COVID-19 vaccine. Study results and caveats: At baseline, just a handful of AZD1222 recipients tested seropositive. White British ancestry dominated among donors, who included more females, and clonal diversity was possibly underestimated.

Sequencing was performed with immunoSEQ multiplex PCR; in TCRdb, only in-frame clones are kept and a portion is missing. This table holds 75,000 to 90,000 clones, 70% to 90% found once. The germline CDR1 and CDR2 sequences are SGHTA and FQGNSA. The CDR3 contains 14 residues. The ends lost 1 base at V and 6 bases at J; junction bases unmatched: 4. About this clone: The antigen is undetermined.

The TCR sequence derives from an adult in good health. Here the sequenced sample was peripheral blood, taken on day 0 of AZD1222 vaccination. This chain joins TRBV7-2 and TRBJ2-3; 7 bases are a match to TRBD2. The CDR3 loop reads CASSLVLGGDTQYF. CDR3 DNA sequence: TGTGCCAGCAGCTTAGTTCTGGGGGGGGATACGCAGTATTTT.